This TCR beta chain emerged from a study of blood T cells in healthy people across ages. Points from the study as a whole: Observed TCR beta diversity showed a strong correlation with the percentage of naive T cells as measured by flow cytometry.

With a J-beta primer mix and a sample-barcoded 5' primer, a second PCR ran about 6 to 11 cycles. MiXCR was run by TCRdb on the 5' RACE reads, yielding one entry per CDR3 protein. The sample contains about a million distinct CDR3 sequences, 45% to 60% of which appear only once. Germline V gene data show CDR1 as SGHRS and CDR2 as YFSETQ. The CDR3 runs to 12 residues. V was clipped by 4 bases and J by 9 bases, with 11 bases between them. This clonotype was observed a few times. Its target is not known. Ranging in age from about 6 to 100, the donors were healthy Caucasian individuals from Russia. The source is a woman aged 60-75 years in good health. The sample was blood. The chain recombines TRBV5-1 with TRBJ2-1; no definite D call. Here the CDR3 DNA reads TGCGCCAGCAGCCGCGGTTCCGGTGAGCAGTTCTTC. It yields the protein CASSRGSGEQFF.